Sequencing of this T cell receptor beta chain was carried out in a study of blood T cell repertoires in COVID-19. The CDR3 length is 12 residues. V lost 0 bases, J lost 12 bases, and 1 base stayed unmatched. Germline V CDR1 and CDR2: LGHDT, YNNKEL (reference sequence). This clone was counted once. The repertoire was sequenced with immunoSEQ multiplex PCR; TCRdb's copy has only in-frame clones and lacks some. The table lists a few hundred thousand clones, roughly 90% of them singletons. This TCR came from a woman aged 25 to 39 with COVID-19, enrolled during active disease. V gene TRBV3-1 (or the pseudogene TRBV3-2) combines with J gene TRBJ2-1; 8 nucleotides align to TRBD1. The source material was peripheral blood. CDR3 in DNA: TGTGCCAGCAGCCAAGAAGGGACAGGGCAGTTCTTC. This translates into CASSQEGTGQFF.